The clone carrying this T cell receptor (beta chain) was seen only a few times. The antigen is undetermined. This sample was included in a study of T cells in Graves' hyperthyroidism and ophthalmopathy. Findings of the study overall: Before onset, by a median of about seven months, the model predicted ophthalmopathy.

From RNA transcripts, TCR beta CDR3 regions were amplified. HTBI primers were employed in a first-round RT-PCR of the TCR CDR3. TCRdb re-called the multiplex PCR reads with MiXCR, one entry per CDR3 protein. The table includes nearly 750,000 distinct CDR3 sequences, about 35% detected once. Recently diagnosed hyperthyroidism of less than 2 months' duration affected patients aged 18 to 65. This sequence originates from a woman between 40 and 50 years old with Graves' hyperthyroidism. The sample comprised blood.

Written as DNA, the CDR3 is TGCAGTGCTAGAGCGGGGACTTCGAACACCGGGGAGCTGTTTTTT. This gives the protein CSARAGTSNTGELFF. The chain couples TRBV20-1 to TRBJ2-2; maybe TRBD2 (6 bases). Per the germline V gene, CDR1 is DFQATT and CDR2 is SNEGSKA (reference sequence). Trimming stripped 1 base from V and 0 bases from J, with 9 bases between. The CDR3 loop spans 15 amino acids.